This T cell receptor beta chain was sequenced during a study of molecular identifiers for immune sequencing clone quantification. Comment on this clonotype: A much bigger clone sits one base away, suggesting this may be a read error.

TCRdb re-called the PCR reads with MiXCR, one entry per CDR3 protein. The profile shows about 630,000 distinct CDR3 sequences, 25% of them singletons. Germline lookup yields CDR1 MGHDK and CDR2 SYGVNS. The CDR3 runs 14 residues. V gave up 5 bases and J gave up 4 bases, with 14 bases separating them. The rearrangement joins TRBV25-1 to TRBJ1-1; tentative D call: TRBD1 (5 bases). The sequencing sample was made of naive CD8+ T cells from blood, with Jurkat cell RNA spiked in. Subset given: FACS-sorted CD8+CD4-CCR7+CD45RA+ naive T cells. The sequence was obtained from a human donor in good health. Some libraries in this study had Jurkat cell RNA spiked in. CDR3: CASSKRGSGTEAFF. The CDR3 region has the DNA TGTGCCAGCAGTAAACGGGGGTCGGGCACTGAAGCTTTCTTT.